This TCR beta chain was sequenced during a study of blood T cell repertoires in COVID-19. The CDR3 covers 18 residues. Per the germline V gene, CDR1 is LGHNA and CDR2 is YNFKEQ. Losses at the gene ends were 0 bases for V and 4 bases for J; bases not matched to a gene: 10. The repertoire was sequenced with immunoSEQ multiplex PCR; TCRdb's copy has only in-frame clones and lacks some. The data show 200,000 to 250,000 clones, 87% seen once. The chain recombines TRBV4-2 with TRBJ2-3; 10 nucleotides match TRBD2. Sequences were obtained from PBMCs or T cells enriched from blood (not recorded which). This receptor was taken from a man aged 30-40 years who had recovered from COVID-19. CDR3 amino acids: CASSQEPSGGATSDTQYF. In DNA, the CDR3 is TGTGCCAGCAGCCAAGAGCCTAGCGGGGGCGCCACGTCAGATACGCAGTATTTT.